This T cell receptor beta chain was retrieved from a study of CD4+ T cells in melanoma. Sequencing used immunoSEQ multiplex PCR; TCRdb keeps in-frame clones, though not all of them. The sample holds around 10,000 clones, 65% to 70% seen once. In regard to this clone: No antigen is known for it.

CDR1 is ENHRY, CDR2 SYGVKD, per germline. The CDR3 length is 15 residues. With V trimmed by 3 bases and J by 9 bases, 9 bases remained unmatched. Study-wide findings and caveats: Neoantigen-specific CD4+ T cells in melanoma reportedly had diverse differentiation states. CD8+ T cell, macrophage and B cell function reportedly correlated with neoantigen-specific CD4+ T cells.

This clonotype originated in a human donor with melanoma. The genes are TRBV10-3 and TRBJ1-5; the match to TRBD1 covers 9 bases. The sequencing sample was made of cells from a culture (not recorded whether cultured in vitro). CDR3 residues: CAISELGQGNSPQHF. DNA of the CDR3: TGTGCCATCAGTGAACTGGGACAGGGAAATTCGCCCCAGCATTTT.